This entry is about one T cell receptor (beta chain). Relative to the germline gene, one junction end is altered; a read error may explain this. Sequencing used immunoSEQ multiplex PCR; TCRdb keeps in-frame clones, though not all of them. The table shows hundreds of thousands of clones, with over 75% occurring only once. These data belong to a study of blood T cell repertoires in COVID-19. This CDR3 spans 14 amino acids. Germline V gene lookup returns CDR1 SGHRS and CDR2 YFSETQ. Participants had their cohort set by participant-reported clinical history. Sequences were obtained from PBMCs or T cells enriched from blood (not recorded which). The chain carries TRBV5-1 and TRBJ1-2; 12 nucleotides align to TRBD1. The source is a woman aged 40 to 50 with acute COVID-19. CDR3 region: CASTPRPGQGARVF. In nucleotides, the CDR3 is TGCGCCAGCACACCCAGGCCGGGACAGGGGGCGCGGGTCTTC.